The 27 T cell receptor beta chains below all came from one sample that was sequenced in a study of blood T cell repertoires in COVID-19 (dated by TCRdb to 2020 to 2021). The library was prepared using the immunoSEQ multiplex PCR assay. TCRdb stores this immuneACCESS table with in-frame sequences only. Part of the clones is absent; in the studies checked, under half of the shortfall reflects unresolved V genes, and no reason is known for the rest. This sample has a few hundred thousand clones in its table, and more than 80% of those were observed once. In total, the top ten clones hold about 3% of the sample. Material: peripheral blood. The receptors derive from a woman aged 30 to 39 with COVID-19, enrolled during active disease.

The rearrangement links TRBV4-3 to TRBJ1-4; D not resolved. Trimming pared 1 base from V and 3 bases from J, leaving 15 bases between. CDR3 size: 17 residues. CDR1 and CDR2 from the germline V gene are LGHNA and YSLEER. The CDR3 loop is CASSQGSSGPPNEKLFF. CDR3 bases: TGCGCCAGCAGCCAAGGATCGTCGGGTCCCCCTAATGAAAAACTGTTTTTT.

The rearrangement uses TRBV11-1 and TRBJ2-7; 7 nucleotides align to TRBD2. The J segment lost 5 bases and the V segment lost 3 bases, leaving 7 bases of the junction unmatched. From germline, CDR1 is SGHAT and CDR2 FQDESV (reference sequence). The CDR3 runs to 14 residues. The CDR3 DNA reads TGTGCCAGCAGCTTGAGCGGGATTAGCCACGAGCAGTACTTC. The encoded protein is CASSLSGISHEQYF.

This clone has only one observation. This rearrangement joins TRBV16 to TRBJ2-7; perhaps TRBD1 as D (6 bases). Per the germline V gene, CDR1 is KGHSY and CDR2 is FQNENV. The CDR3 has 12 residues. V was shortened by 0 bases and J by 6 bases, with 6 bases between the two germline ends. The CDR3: CASSQSGGEQYF. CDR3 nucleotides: TGTGCCAGCAGCCAATCAGGGGGCGAGCAGTACTTC. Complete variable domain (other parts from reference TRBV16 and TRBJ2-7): GEEVAQTPKHLVRGEGQKAKLYCAPIKGHSYVFWYQQVLKNEFKFLISFQNENVFDETGMPKERFSAKCLPNSPCSLEIQATKLEDSAVYFCASSQSGGEQYFGPGTRLTVT.

CDR3 sequence reads: CASSPTENNSPLHF. CDR3 nucleotide sequence: TGCGCCAGCAGCCCGACAGAAAATAATTCACCCCTCCACTTT. The V gene is TRBV4-3, the J gene TRBJ1-6; possibly TRBD1 for D (5 bases). The CDR3 length is 14 residues. Trimming removed 4 bases at V and 5 bases at J, with 9 bases between. The germline CDR1 and CDR2 sequences are LGHNA and YSLEER.

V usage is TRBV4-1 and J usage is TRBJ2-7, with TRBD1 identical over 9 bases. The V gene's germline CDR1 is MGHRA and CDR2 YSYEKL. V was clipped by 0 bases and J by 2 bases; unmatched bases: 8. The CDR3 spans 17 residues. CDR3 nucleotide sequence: TGCGCCAGCAGCCAAGAGGGACAGGGTCGGGAACCCTACGAGCAGTACTTC. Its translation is CASSQEGQGREPYEQYF.

The CDR3 nucleotides are TGTGCCAGTAGTCCACGCGGGGCAGACTATGGCTACACCTTC. As protein: CASSPRGADYGYTF. The chain employs TRBV19 and TRBJ1-2; D may be TRBD1 (5 bases). The CDR3 extends over 14 amino acids. V shed 5 bases and J shed 3 bases, with 13 bases lying between them. Germline CDR1 reads LNHDA; CDR2 reads SQIVND (reference sequence).

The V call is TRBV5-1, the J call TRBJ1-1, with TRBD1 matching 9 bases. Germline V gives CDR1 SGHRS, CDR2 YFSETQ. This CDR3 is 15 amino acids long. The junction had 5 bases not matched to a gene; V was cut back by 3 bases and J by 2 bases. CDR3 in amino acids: CASSWGQGANTEAFF. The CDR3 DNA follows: TGCGCCAGCAGCTGGGGACAGGGTGCCAACACTGAAGCTTTCTTT.

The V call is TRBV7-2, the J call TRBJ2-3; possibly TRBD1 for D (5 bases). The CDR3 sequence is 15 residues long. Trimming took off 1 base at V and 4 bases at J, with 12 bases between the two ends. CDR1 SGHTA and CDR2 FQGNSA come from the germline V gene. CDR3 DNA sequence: TGTGCCAGCAGCTTAGGCATAGGGGCCCCAGATACGCAGTATTTT. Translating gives CASSLGIGAPDTQYF.

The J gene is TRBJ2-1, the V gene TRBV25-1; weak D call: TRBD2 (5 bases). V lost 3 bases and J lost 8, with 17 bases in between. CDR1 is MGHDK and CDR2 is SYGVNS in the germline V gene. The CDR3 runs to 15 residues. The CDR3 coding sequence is TGTGCCAGCAGTGACCGGGGTATGCAGTCAGATGAGCAGTTCTTC. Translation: CASSDRGMQSDEQFF. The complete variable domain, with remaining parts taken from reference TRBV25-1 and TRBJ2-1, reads EADIYQTPRYLVIGTGKKITLECSQTMGHDKMYWYQQDPGMELHLIHYSYGVNSTEKGDLSSESTVSRIRTEHFPLTLESARPSHTSQYLCASSDRGMQSDEQFFGPGTRLTVL.

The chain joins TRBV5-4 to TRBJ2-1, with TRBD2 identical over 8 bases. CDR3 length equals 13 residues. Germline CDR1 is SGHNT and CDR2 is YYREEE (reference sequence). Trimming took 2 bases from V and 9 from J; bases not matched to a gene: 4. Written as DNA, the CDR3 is TGTGCCAGCAGCTTAAGCGGGAGTGGTGAGCAGTTCTTC. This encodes CASSLSGSGEQFF.

The CDR3 coding sequence is TGTGCCAGCGGTCAGGCGAACACTGAAGCTTTCTTT. Protein product: CASGQANTEAFF. The chain carries TRBV13 and TRBJ1-1; D unclear. Trimming stripped 8 bases from V and 1 base from J, with 8 bases between. Germline loops: CDR1 PRHDT, CDR2 FYEKMQ (reference sequence). This CDR3 comprises 12 residues.

The CDR3 DNA sequence: TGTGCCAGCAGTTCCGTAAGCAATCAGCCCCAGCATTTT. Amino acids: CASSSVSNQPQHF. The chain carries TRBV28 and TRBJ1-5, with unresolved D. This CDR3 is 13 amino acids long. CDR1 is MDHEN and CDR2 is SYDVKM in the germline V gene. Trimming pared 4 bases from V and 1 base from J, leaving 5 bases between.

The CDR3 region has the DNA TGTGCCAGCAGTTACCCAACCGGGACAGGGGCTTCACCCCTCCACTTT. Amino acids: CASSYPTGTGASPLHF. The V and J genes are TRBV6-5 and TRBJ1-6, with 10 positions matching TRBD1. J was trimmed by 9 bases and V by 2 bases; bases with no gene match: 7. Germline V gene data show CDR1 as MNHEY and CDR2 as SVGAGI. This CDR3 contains 16 residues.

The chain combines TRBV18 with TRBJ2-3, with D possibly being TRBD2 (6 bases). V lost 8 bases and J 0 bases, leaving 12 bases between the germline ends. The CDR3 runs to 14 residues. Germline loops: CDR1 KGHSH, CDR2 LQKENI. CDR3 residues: CASTRSGSTDTQYF. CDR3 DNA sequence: TGTGCCAGCACCCGGAGCGGGAGCACAGATACGCAGTATTTT.

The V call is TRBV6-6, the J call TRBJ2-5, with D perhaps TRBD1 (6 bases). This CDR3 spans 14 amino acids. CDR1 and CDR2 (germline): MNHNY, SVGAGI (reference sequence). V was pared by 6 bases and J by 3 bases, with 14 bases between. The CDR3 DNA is TGTGCCAGCAGATTACAGGGTGACAAAGAGACCCAGTACTTC. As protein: CASRLQGDKETQYF.

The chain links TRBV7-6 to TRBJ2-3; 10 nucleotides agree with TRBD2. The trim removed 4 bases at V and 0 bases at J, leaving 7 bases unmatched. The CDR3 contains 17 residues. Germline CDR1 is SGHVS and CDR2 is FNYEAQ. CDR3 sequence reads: CASSSLAGVGSTDTQYF. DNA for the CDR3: TGTGCCAGCAGCTCTCTAGCGGGGGTGGGGAGCACAGATACGCAGTATTTT.

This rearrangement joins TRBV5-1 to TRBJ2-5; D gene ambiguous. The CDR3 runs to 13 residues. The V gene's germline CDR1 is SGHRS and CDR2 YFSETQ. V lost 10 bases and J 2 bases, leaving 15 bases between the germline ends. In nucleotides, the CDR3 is TGCGCCTGCCGGTGGGCCCTTCAAGAGACCCAGTACTTC. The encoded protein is CACRWALQETQYF.

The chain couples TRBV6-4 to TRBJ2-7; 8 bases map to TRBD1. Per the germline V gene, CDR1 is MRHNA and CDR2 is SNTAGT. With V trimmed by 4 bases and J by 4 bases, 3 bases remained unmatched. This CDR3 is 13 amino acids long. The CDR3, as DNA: TGTGCCAGCAGTGGGACAGGGAATTACGAGCAGTACTTC. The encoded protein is CASSGTGNYEQYF.

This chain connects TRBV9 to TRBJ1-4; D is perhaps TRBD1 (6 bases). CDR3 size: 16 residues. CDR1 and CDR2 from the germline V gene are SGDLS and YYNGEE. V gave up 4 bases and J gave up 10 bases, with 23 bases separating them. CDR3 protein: CASSPEGGGASRKLFF. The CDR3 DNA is TGTGCCAGCAGCCCCGAGGGGGGGGGCGCGTCGAGAAAACTGTTTTTT.

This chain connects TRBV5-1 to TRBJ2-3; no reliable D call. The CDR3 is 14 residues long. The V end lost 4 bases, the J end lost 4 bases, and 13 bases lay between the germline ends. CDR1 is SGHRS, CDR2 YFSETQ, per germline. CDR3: CASSSDHPPDTQYF. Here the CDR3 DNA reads TGCGCCAGCAGCAGCGACCACCCCCCAGATACGCAGTATTTT.

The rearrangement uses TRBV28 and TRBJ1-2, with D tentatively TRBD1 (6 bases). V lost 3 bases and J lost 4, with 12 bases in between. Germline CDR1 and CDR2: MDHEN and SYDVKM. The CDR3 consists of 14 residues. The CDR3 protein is CASSLGAGGYGYTF. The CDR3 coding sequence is TGTGCCAGCAGTTTGGGGGCCGGCGGCTATGGCTACACCTTC.

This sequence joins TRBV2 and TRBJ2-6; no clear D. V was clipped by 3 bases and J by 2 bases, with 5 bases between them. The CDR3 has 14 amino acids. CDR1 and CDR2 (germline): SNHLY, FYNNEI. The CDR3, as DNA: TGTGCCAGCAGTGACCTAGCTGGGGCCAACGTCCTGACTTTC. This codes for CASSDLAGANVLTF.

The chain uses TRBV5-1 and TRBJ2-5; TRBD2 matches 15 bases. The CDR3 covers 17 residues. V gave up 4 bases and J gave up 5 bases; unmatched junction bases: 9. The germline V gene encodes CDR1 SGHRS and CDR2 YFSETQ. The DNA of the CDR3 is TGCGCCAGCAGCGCCTCCGGGACTAGCGGGGGGCGGGAGACCCAGTACTTC. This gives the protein CASSASGTSGGRETQYF.

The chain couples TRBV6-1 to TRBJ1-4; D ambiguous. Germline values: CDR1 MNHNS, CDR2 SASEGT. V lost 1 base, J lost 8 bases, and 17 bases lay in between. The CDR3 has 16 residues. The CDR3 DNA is TGTGCCAGCAGTGAAGATAGGTCGGGGTTCGGAGAAAAACTGTTTTTT. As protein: CASSEDRSGFGEKLFF.

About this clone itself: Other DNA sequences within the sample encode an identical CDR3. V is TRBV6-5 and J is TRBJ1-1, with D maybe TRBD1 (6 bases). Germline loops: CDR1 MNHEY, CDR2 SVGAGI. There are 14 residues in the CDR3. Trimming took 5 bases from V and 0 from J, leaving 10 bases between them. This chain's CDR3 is CASSPTGMNTEAFF. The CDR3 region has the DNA TGTGCCAGCAGTCCGACAGGCATGAACACTGAAGCTTTCTTT.

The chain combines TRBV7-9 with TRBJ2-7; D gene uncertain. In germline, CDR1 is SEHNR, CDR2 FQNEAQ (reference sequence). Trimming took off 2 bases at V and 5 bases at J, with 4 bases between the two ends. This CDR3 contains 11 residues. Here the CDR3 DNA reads TGTGCCAGCAGCTTACAGAACGAGCAGTACTTC. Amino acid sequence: CASSLQNEQYF.

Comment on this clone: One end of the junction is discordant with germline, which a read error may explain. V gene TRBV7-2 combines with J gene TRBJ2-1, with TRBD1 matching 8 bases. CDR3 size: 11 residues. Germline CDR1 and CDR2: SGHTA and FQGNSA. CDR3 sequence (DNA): TGTGCCAGCCACAATCAGGGGGCTCTGGTCTTC. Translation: CASHNQGALVF.